The 30 T cell receptor beta chains given below trace back to one sample, sequenced in a study of T cells in tuberculosis. The assay was immunoSEQ multiplex PCR, and TCRdb's table has in-frame clones only and misses some. The data hold tens of thousands of clones, with roughly 97% observed a single time. The specimen was PBMCs. The receptors stem from a donor aged 10-29 years with latent tuberculosis or without tuberculosis infection.

The genes are TRBV28 and TRBJ1-1; tentative D call: TRBD1 (6 bases). This CDR3 has 12 amino acids. Germline values: CDR1 MDHEN, CDR2 SYDVKM. Trimming removed 5 bases from V and 5 bases from J, with 9 bases in between. The CDR3 DNA is TGTGCCAGCAGTATTAGGGGGACTGAAGCTTTCTTT. As protein: CASSIRGTEAFF.

This chain links TRBV5-6 with TRBJ2-7; weak D call: TRBD2 (5 bases). The CDR3 is made up of 15 amino acids. Trimming removed 2 bases at V and 2 bases at J, with 14 bases between. Germline loops: CDR1 SGHDT, CDR2 YYEEEE. As DNA, the CDR3 is TGTGCCAGCAGCTTTCGGGGTGCTGTGGCCTACGAGCAGTACTTC. It codes for CASSFRGAVAYEQYF.

The chain has TRBV19 and TRBJ1-1; D is ambiguous. Germline CDR1 and CDR2: LNHDA and SQIVND (reference sequence). The germline V and J ends were trimmed by 7 bases and 1 base, with 7 bases remaining between them. This CDR3 has 12 residues. The CDR3 DNA reads as TGTGCCAGTATGGAGGGGAACACTGAAGCTTTCTTT. Its protein product is CASMEGNTEAFF.

The genes are TRBV5-5 and TRBJ2-1; 8 bases fit TRBD2. Germline V CDR1 and CDR2: SGHKS, YYEKEE (reference sequence). V trimming: 6 bases; J trimming: 8 bases; junction bases outside the gene matches: 10. The CDR3 is 14 residues long. The CDR3 is CASTNTGGPYEQFF. CDR3 sequence (DNA): TGTGCCAGCACCAATACGGGGGGGCCGTATGAGCAGTTCTTC.

This chain connects TRBV5-1 to TRBJ2-5, with D possibly matching TRBD2 (6 bases). Trimming stripped 8 bases from V and 2 bases from J, with 16 bases between. The CDR3 loop spans 14 amino acids. Germline CDR1 SGHRS, CDR2 YFSETQ. The CDR3 DNA follows: TGCGCCAGTCGTTCCCTAGGAGGGCAAGAGACCCAGTACTTC. This gives the protein CASRSLGGQETQYF.

The genes are TRBV27 and TRBJ2-1; TRBD1 aligns across 8 bases. Germline CDR1 reads MNHEY; CDR2 reads SMNVEV (reference sequence). The CDR3 spans 14 residues. V lost 6 bases, J lost 6 bases, and 7 bases stayed unmatched. CDR3 nucleotide sequence: TGTGCCAGCAGAAGGACAGGGACCCTCAATGAGCAGTTCTTC. As protein: CASRRTGTLNEQFF.

This sequence joins TRBV6-5 and TRBJ1-2, with 9 bases lining up with TRBD1. J gave up 8 bases and V 0 bases, and 4 bases lay outside the gene matches. The CDR3 is 14 residues long. The germline V gene encodes CDR1 MNHEY and CDR2 SVGAGI. The CDR3 bases are TGTGCCAGCAGTTACTCGGGACAGGGTAGGGGCTACACCTTC. As protein: CASSYSGQGRGYTF.

V is TRBV7-2 and J is TRBJ1-2; D remains ambiguous. Trimming took 5 bases from V and 7 from J, leaving 8 bases between them. The CDR3 covers 11 residues. Per the germline V gene, CDR1 is SGHTA and CDR2 is FQGNSA. In DNA form, the CDR3 reads TGTGCCAGCAGCCCCTCCGTTGGCTACACCTTC. Amino acids: CASSPSVGYTF.

CDR3 in amino acids: CASGTQGAPTDTQYF. CDR3 sequence (DNA): TGTGCCAGCGGGACCCAGGGGGCTCCCACAGATACGCAGTATTTT. The J gene is TRBJ2-3, the V gene TRBV27, with TRBD1 matching 8 bases. In germline, CDR1 is MNHEY, CDR2 SMNVEV (reference sequence). Trimming removed 8 bases from V and 2 bases from J; junction bases left unmatched: 9. This CDR3 spans 15 amino acids.

The CDR3 DNA reads as TGTGCCAGCAGCTTAGGGCCCACAGGGACGCAGTATTTT. Amino acid sequence: CASSLGPTGTQYF. This chain uses TRBV7-2 with TRBJ2-3, with D possibly being TRBD1 (6 bases). Germline V CDR1 and CDR2: SGHTA, FQGNSA. Trimming took off 1 base at V and 9 bases at J, with 11 bases between the two ends. CDR3 length: 13 residues. The full variable domain, in which reference TRBV7-2 and TRBJ2-3 provide the parts outside the CDR3, is GAGVSQSPSNKVTEKGKDVELRCDPISGHTALYWYRQSLGQGLEFLIYFQGNSAPDKSGLPSDRFSAERTGGSVSTLTIQRTQQEDSAVYLCASSLGPTGTQYFGPGTRLTVL.

This sequence joins TRBV10-3 and TRBJ1-3; D unresolved. The ends were cut back, 7 bases at V and 0 bases at J, with 13 bases in the middle. CDR1 is ENHRY and CDR2 is SYGVKD in the germline V gene. This CDR3 comprises 15 residues. The CDR3 loop is CAITVAVPSGNTIYF. Here the CDR3 DNA reads TGTGCCATCACGGTAGCGGTTCCCTCTGGAAACACCATATATTTT.

The J gene is TRBJ2-1, the V gene TRBV18; 13 bases are a match to TRBD2. Germline V gene data show CDR1 as KGHSH and CDR2 as LQKENI. This CDR3 is built from 16 residues. Unmatched junction bases numbered 3, after V lost 6 bases and J lost 1 base. Written as DNA, the CDR3 is TGTGCCAGCTCGCCGACTAGCGGGAGGTCCTACAATGAGCAGTTCTTC. Protein: CASSPTSGRSYNEQFF. Supplemented by reference TRBV18 and TRBJ2-1, the full variable domain reads NAGVMQNPRHLVRRRGQEARLRCSPMKGHSHVYWYRQLPEEGLKFMVYLQKENIIDESGMPKERFSAEFPKEGPSILRIQQVVRGDSAAYFCASSPTSGRSYNEQFFGPGTRLTVL.

This clone has just one count. The rearrangement links TRBV15 to TRBJ1-1, with a weak D call TRBD1 (5 bases). The CDR3 spans 20 residues. Trimming took 4 bases from V and 3 from J, leaving 30 bases between them. Looked up from germline, CDR1 is LNHNV and CDR2 is YYDKDF (reference sequence). The CDR3 spells CATSTYPSWGQVQGHTEAFF. For the CDR3, the DNA is TGTGCCACCAGCACCTACCCGAGCTGGGGCCAGGTTCAAGGCCACACTGAAGCTTTCTTT.

V usage is TRBV18 and J usage is TRBJ2-6; D is possibly TRBD1 (6 bases). Germline lookup yields CDR1 KGHSH and CDR2 LQKENI. The CDR3 totals 17 residues. Trimming took off 3 bases at V and 0 bases at J, with 12 bases between the two ends. The CDR3 DNA follows: TGTGCCAGCTCACCTCTGCAGGGGCGCTCTGGGGCCAACGTCCTGACTTTC. It specifies CASSPLQGRSGANVLTF.

This chain joins TRBV19 and TRBJ2-7, with 10 bases aligning to TRBD1. V trimming: 5 bases; J trimming: 4 bases; junction bases outside the gene matches: 8. Looked up from germline, CDR1 is LNHDA and CDR2 is SQIVND (reference sequence). CDR3 length: 15 amino acids. Here the CDR3 reads CASSFTDRGPYEQYF. The CDR3 nucleotides are TGTGCCAGTAGTTTCACCGACAGGGGGCCGTACGAGCAGTACTTC.

The chain couples TRBV18 to TRBJ2-5; 12 nucleotides match TRBD1. CDR1 and CDR2 from the germline V gene are KGHSH and LQKENI. The CDR3 extends over 19 amino acids. V lost 5 bases to trimming and J lost 4 bases; unmatched junction nucleotides: 17. This CDR3 is CASSLLSGTGGVKRETQYF. For the CDR3, the DNA is TGTGCCAGCTCATTACTTTCCGGGACAGGGGGCGTAAAACGAGAGACCCAGTACTTC.

This chain uses TRBV27 with TRBJ2-1, with D uncertain. CDR1 and CDR2 (germline): MNHEY, SMNVEV (reference sequence). The CDR3 contains 15 residues. V was cut by 5 bases and J by 3 bases, with 14 bases left in between. CDR3 in amino acids: CASSPRQSLYNEQFF. The CDR3 region has the DNA TGTGCCAGCAGTCCCAGACAAAGCCTCTACAATGAGCAGTTCTTC.

This chain uses TRBV5-6 with TRBJ2-1; D unclear. Germline V gene data show CDR1 as SGHDT and CDR2 as YYEEEE. V was trimmed by 4 bases and J by 6 bases, leaving 5 bases between them. The CDR3 sequence is 11 residues long. The CDR3 DNA sequence: TGTGCCAGCAGCACTTTCAATGAGCAGTTCTTC. Its protein is CASSTFNEQFF. The whole variable domain, filled in from reference TRBV5-6 and TRBJ2-1, reads DAGVTQSPTHLIKTRGQQVTLRCSPKSGHDTVSWYQQALGQGPQFIFQYYEEEERQRGNFPDRFSGHQFPNYSSELNVNALLLGDSALYLCASSTFNEQFFGPGTRLTVL.

The genes are TRBV10-3 and TRBJ2-7; TRBD2 agrees at 8 bases. Germline V CDR1 and CDR2: ENHRY, SYGVKD. V lost 0 bases to trimming and J lost 6 bases; unmatched junction nucleotides: 16. This CDR3 has 18 amino acids. The chain's CDR3 is CAISESTGAGAVAREQYF. CDR3 nucleotide sequence: TGTGCCATCAGTGAGTCGACGGGAGCGGGAGCAGTAGCTCGCGAGCAGTACTTC.

This chain's CDR3 is CASSEASGGYYNEQFF. Written as DNA, the CDR3 is TGTGCCAGCAGTGAGGCTAGCGGGGGGTACTACAATGAGCAGTTCTTC. The rearrangement uses TRBV2 and TRBJ2-1, with 11 bases lining up with TRBD2. The CDR3 is made up of 16 amino acids. From germline, CDR1 is SNHLY and CDR2 FYNNEI. V was clipped by 3 bases and J by 3 bases; unmatched bases: 4. The full variable domain, rest sourced from reference TRBV2 and TRBJ2-1, is EPEVTQTPSHQVTQMGQEVILRCVPISNHLYFYWYRQILGQKVEFLVSFYNNEISEKSEIFDDQFSVERPDGSNFTLKIRSTKLEDSAMYFCASSEASGGYYNEQFFGPGTRLTVL.

This chain joins TRBV2 and TRBJ1-2; D unclear. Germline CDR1 is SNHLY and CDR2 is FYNNEI. The V gene lost 2 bases and the J gene lost 4 bases, with 11 bases spanning the gap. The CDR3 totals 14 residues. The CDR3 protein is CASSEFSGFYGYTF. For the CDR3, the DNA is TGTGCCAGCAGTGAATTCTCCGGGTTCTATGGCTACACCTTC. Using reference TRBV2 and TRBJ1-2 for the parts outside the CDR3, the full variable domain is EPEVTQTPSHQVTQMGQEVILRCVPISNHLYFYWYRQILGQKVEFLVSFYNNEISEKSEIFDDQFSVERPDGSNFTLKIRSTKLEDSAMYFCASSEFSGFYGYTFGSGTRLTVV.

The chain is built from TRBV7-9 and TRBJ1-1, with no clear D. Germline V gene data show CDR1 as SEHNR and CDR2 as FQNEAQ (reference sequence). The CDR3 consists of 14 residues. V lost 4 bases and J 11 bases, leaving 20 bases between the germline ends. Here the CDR3 DNA reads TGTGCCAGCAGCTCCGGAGACGGGGTCGGTAGCGCTTTCTTT. Protein: CASSSGDGVGSAFF.

This clone was observed a single time. V usage is TRBV30 and J usage is TRBJ2-5, with 9 bases lining up with TRBD2. J was trimmed by 4 bases and V by 3 bases; bases with no gene match: 6. Per the germline V gene, CDR1 is GTSNPN and CDR2 is SVGIG (reference sequence). The CDR3 has 14 residues. CDR3 sequence reads: CAWRPGTSRETQYF. The CDR3 DNA sequence: TGTGCCTGGAGACCCGGGACTAGCAGAGAGACCCAGTACTTC.

The V gene is TRBV7-7, the J gene TRBJ2-1; 13 positions agree with TRBD2. The CDR3 length is 17 residues. Germline V gives CDR1 SSHAT, CDR2 FNYEAQ (reference sequence). After removal of 1 base from V and 8 bases from J, the junction contained 8 bases not matched to a gene. The CDR3 spells CASSLELAGGVGDEQFF. CDR3 in DNA: TGTGCCAGCAGCTTAGAACTAGCGGGAGGGGTGGGCGATGAGCAGTTCTTC.

The chain has TRBV5-5 and TRBJ1-6; D remains unclear. Trimming shortened V by 4 bases and J by 10 bases, and 18 bases separated the two germline ends. This CDR3 is built from 15 residues. Germline values: CDR1 SGHKS, CDR2 YYEKEE (reference sequence). The CDR3 sequence: CASSPQPRDESPLHF. The CDR3 nucleotides read TGTGCCAGCAGCCCTCAACCACGAGATGAATCACCCCTCCACTTT.

V usage is TRBV10-3 and J usage is TRBJ1-1, with TRBD1 as a possible D gene (6 bases). The CDR3 consists of 15 residues. V lost 5 bases, J lost 2 bases, and 15 bases lay in between. Looked up from germline, CDR1 is ENHRY and CDR2 is SYGVKD. In nucleotides, the CDR3 is TGTGCCATCAGTCCGGACAGTGGAGTTAACACTGAAGCTTTCTTT. Its protein product is CAISPDSGVNTEAFF.

V and J are TRBV10-1 and TRBJ1-1; D gene ambiguous. The CDR3 runs 12 residues. Germline CDR1 reads WNHNN; CDR2 reads SYGVQD (reference sequence). The CDR3 is CASDIKNTEAFF. CDR3 in DNA: TGCGCTAGCGACATAAAGAACACTGAAGCTTTCTTT.

This rearrangement joins TRBV11-3 to TRBJ2-1, with 7 bases lining up with TRBD1. The CDR3 is made up of 16 amino acids. The V gene end was trimmed by 5 bases and the J gene end by 3 bases; junction bases not matched to a gene: 10. Germline CDR1 is SGHNT and CDR2 is YENEEA. The CDR3 sequence: CASSPTLGQNYNEQFF. The CDR3 nucleotides are TGTGCCAGCAGCCCAACCTTGGGACAGAACTACAATGAGCAGTTCTTC.

The rearrangement links TRBV19 to TRBJ1-5; no clear D. The CDR3 consists of 12 residues. V lost 5 bases and J 7 bases, leaving 9 bases between the germline ends. The germline gives CDR1 LNHDA, CDR2 SQIVND (reference sequence). CDR3 sequence (DNA): TGTGCCAGTAGTGCGGGATGGCAGCCCCAGCATTTT. Amino acids: CASSAGWQPQHF.

This clone was counted between two and nine times. V usage is TRBV29-1 and J usage is TRBJ1-2; D is uncertain. The CDR3 length is 14 residues. V gave up 2 bases and J gave up 6 bases, with 16 bases separating them. Germline CDR1 reads SQVTM; CDR2 reads ANQGSEA. The CDR3 DNA is TGCAGCGTTGAAAATGGTGGGGAGGGCCATGGCTACACCTTC. This translates into CSVENGGEGHGYTF.